The present T cell receptor (beta chain) was sequenced within a study of cytomegalovirus exposure and HLA in healthy donors. Clones were read by immunoSEQ multiplex PCR, and TCRdb kept only the in-frame ones, dropping some. Among roughly 120,000 clones listed, around 94% were seen once. The CDR3 runs 24 residues. Sequencing used PBMCs. The receptor was derived from a woman younger than 30 in good health and CMV-seronegative. The chain combines TRBV21-1 with TRBJ1-5. TRBV21-1 is a listed pseudogene. CDR3 sequence: CASSNQWTVKSQGGDYLSNQPQHF. CDR3 nucleotides: TGTGCCAGCAGCAACCAATGGACAGTCAAAAGCCAAGGGGGGGACTACCTTAGCAATCAGCCCCAGCATTTT.